These T cell receptor beta chains were read from a single sample in a study of CD8+ T cells in alopecia areata. Produced via immunoSEQ multiplex PCR; TCRdb's table is partial and in-frame only. The top ten clones hold approximately 0.45% of a sample with fewer than 250,000 clones, around 62% of them seen once. The source was CD4+ T cells sorted from blood, collected at week 0. These receptors came from a human donor with alopecia areata. The CDR3 runs from the conserved cysteine through the conserved F or W. The D gene is left open where the match is weak. Clone size is stated in some rows and not others, as once, few, many or a class when expanded.

V,J,D,size,DNA,CDR3
TRBV2,TRBJ2-1,-,few,TGTGCCAGCAGTAGGGGCAATGAGCAGTTCTTC,CASSRGNEQFF
TRBV15,TRBJ2-1,-,-,TGTGCCACCAGCAGAGAATGGACATATGAGCAGTTCTTC,CATSREWTYEQFF
TRBV5-1,TRBJ2-1,TRBD1,-,TGCGCCAGCAGCCTGGGACAGGCGGGACCTGAGCAGTTCTTC,CASSLGQAGPEQFF
TRBV7-2,TRBJ1-5,TRBD1,-,TGTGCCAGCAGCCCGACAGGGGGCTTTAGGGGTCAGCCCCAGCATTTT,CASSPTGGFRGQPQHF
TRBV10-3,TRBJ2-1,TRBD2,-,TGTGCCATCAGTGGGACTAGCGGGGGGGATGAGCAGTTCTTC,CAISGTSGGDEQFF
TRBV7-2,TRBJ2-1,-,few,TGTGCCAGCAGTCTGGGAGCGGGCTCCTACAATGAGCAGTTCTTC,CASSLGAGSYNEQFF
TRBV29-1,TRBJ1-5,-,-,TGCAGCGTTGAACTCCCGAGGCATCAGCCCCAGCATTTT,CSVELPRHQPQHF
TRBV9,TRBJ2-7,-,-,TGTGCCAGCAGCGTAGATGGCGGGAACGAGCAGTACTTC,CASSVDGGNEQYF
TRBV4-1,TRBJ2-2,-,-,TGCGCCAGCAGGCACATAAGGGGCGCTAACACCGGGGAGCTGTTTTTT,CASRHIRGANTGELFF
TRBV19,TRBJ2-7,-,few,TGTGCCAGTACCATGCGGGGCCGAGACTACGAGCAGTACTTC,CASTMRGRDYEQYF
TRBV2,TRBJ2-3,-,-,TGTGCCAGCAGGACAGAACCTAGCACAGATACGCAGTATTTT,CASRTEPSTDTQYF
TRBV29-1,TRBJ2-3,-,-,TGCAGCGTTGAACAGGGAGCAGATACGCAGTATTTT,CSVEQGADTQYF
TRBV25-1,TRBJ1-5,-,-,TGTGCCAGCAGTGAATGGGGGGGCCTCAATCAGCCCCAGCATTTT,CASSEWGGLNQPQHF
TRBV2,TRBJ2-3,TRBD1,-,TGTGCCAGCAACACAGGGGCGACTAGCACAGATACGCAGTATTTT,CASNTGATSTDTQYF
TRBV7-9,TRBJ1-2,-,-,TGTGCCAGCAGCTTAATAAGGGGATATGTGGATGGCTACACCTTC,CASSLIRGYVDGYTF
TRBV6-5,TRBJ1-2,-,-,TGTGCCAGCAGTTACGACCCAGCCCTAAACTATGGCTACACCTTC,CASSYDPALNYGYTF
TRBV18,TRBJ1-2,-,-,TGTGCCAGCTCACCCCGGCCCGAGGGCTATGGCTACACCTTC,CASSPRPEGYGYTF
TRBV9,TRBJ2-4,-,-,TGTGCCAGCAGCCCCCAGGGGGGCCGCTCGGTGGACATTCAGTACTTC,CASSPQGGRSVDIQYF
TRBV7-2,TRBJ2-1,-,-,TGTGCCAGCAGCCCTCGATCCGGGAAATGGGGAGAGCAGTTCTTC,CASSPRSGKWGEQFF
TRBV4-1,TRBJ1-5,TRBD1,-,TGCGCCAGCAGCATTGACAGGGAGGGCAATCAGCCCCAGCATTTT,CASSIDREGNQPQHF
TRBV4-1,TRBJ1-4,-,-,TGCGCCAGCAGCCAAGGAGTCAGGTTTGAAAAACTGTTTTTT,CASSQGVRFEKLFF
TRBV7-5,TRBJ1-5,-,-,TGTGTCAGAAGCCCTATGGGACGGGATCAGCCCCAGCATTTT,CVRSPMGRDQPQHF
TRBV5-1,TRBJ2-1,-,-,TGCGCCAGCAGCTTGCAAACTGGGGACAATGAGCAGTTCTTC,CASSLQTGDNEQFF
TRBV30,TRBJ1-3,-,few,TGTGCCTGGGCCCCATCTGGAAACACCATATATTTT,CAWAPSGNTIYF
TRBV10-3,TRBJ2-1,TRBD2,few,TGTGCCATCAGTGGAGTAGCGGGGGGCTCCTACAATGAGCAGTTCTTC,CAISGVAGGSYNEQFF
TRBV15,TRBJ2-3,-,-,TGTGCCACCAGCAGAGGTCCGGCTCCAGATACGCAGTATTTT,CATSRGPAPDTQYF
TRBV30,TRBJ2-1,TRBD2,-,TGTGCCTGGACCTCAAGCGGGGGGGCCGGTGAGCAGTTCTTC,CAWTSSGGAGEQFF
TRBV25-1,TRBJ1-2,-,few,TGTGCCAGCAGTGAATACCTCGCCGACAGGTCCAGGGATGGCTACACCTTC,CASSEYLADRSRDGYTF
TRBV6-5,TRBJ1-1,-,few,TGTGCCAGCAGTTCGTCGGGACACACTGAAGCTTTCTTT,CASSSSGHTEAFF
TRBV23-1,TRBJ2-3,-,few,TGCGCCAGCAGTCTACAGACCGGGACTAGCACAGATACGCAGTATTTT,CASSLQTGTSTDTQYF
TRBV6-5,TRBJ1-2,-,-,TGTGCCAGCAGTTACTCAGGGGCCCAAACGGATGGCTACACCTTC,CASSYSGAQTDGYTF
TRBV2,TRBJ2-5,-,few,TGTGCCAGCACCTCGCAGGGGACGAAAAAAGAGACCCAGTACTTC,CASTSQGTKKETQYF
TRBV18,TRBJ2-7,TRBD2,-,TGTGCCAGCTCACCTGTGGCGCTAGCGGGCTACGAGCAGTACTTC,CASSPVALAGYEQYF
TRBV2,TRBJ1-2,-,-,TGTGCCAGCACCCCGGACAGCTATGGCTACACCTTC,CASTPDSYGYTF
TRBV7-9,TRBJ2-4,-,-,TGTGCCAGCAGCTTAGGCCGAGAAGGCCGAAACATTCAGTACTTC,CASSLGREGRNIQYF
TRBV4-1,TRBJ2-5,TRBD2,-,TGCGCCAGCAGCCGAGCCGGGACTAGCCAGGAGACCCAGTACTTC,CASSRAGTSQETQYF
TRBV9,TRBJ2-1,-,few,TGTGCCAGCAGCGTCACTCTTACTATCTCCAATGAGCAGTTCTTC,CASSVTLTISNEQFF
TRBV14,TRBJ2-7,-,-,TGTGCCAGCAGCCAGACCGGGGGCGGCGAGCAGTACTTC,CASSQTGGGEQYF